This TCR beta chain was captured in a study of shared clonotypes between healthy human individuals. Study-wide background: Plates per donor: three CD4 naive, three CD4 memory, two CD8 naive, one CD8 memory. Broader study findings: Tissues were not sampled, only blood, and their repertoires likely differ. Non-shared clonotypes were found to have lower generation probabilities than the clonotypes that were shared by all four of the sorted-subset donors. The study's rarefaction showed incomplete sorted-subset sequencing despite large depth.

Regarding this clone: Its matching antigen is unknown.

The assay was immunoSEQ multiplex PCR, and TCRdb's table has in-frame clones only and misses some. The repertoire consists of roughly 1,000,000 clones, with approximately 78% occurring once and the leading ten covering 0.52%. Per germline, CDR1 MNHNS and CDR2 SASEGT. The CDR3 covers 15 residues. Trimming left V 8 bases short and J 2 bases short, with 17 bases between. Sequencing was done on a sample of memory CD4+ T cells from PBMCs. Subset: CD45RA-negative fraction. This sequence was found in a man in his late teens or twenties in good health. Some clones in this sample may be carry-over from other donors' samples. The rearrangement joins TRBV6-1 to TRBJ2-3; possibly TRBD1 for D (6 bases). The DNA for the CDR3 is TGTGCCAGCGGGTGGGACACCAAGGACACAGATACGCAGTATTTT. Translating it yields CASGWDTKDTDTQYF.